These 25 T cell receptor beta chains were all obtained from the same sample, sequenced in a study of identical twins. TCRdb reanalysed the 5' RACE reads using MiXCR and keeps one entry per CDR3 protein. The table lists 1,800,000 or so distinct CDR3 sequences, about 31% of them singletons, with about 0.3% in the top ten. Sequenced input: cord blood. These receptor sequences come from a newborn girl in good health.

There are a few counts of this clonotype. The V call is TRBV18, the J call TRBJ2-7; D is ambiguous. Judging by the DNA end, TRBJ2-5 fits better; the J call may be wrong. The CDR3 has 14 amino acids. The germline V gene encodes CDR1 KGHSH and CDR2 LQKENI. The CDR3 is CASSARRDSETQYF. The CDR3 DNA sequence: TGTGCCAGCTCAGCCCGCCGAGATTCGGAGACCCAGTACTTC.

The CDR3: CASSLRFGTFF. In DNA, the CDR3 is TGTGCCAGCAGTTTAAGGTTCGGAACTTTCTTT. The chain carries TRBV12-3 or TRBV12-4 and TRBJ1-1; no firm D call. Deletions cut 2 bases from V and 12 bases from J, with 10 bases between. The CDR3 runs to 11 residues.

This sequence joins TRBV2 and TRBJ2-5, with D possibly TRBD1 on 5 matching bases. The germline V and J ends were trimmed by 6 bases and 2 bases, with 16 bases remaining between them. The CDR3 covers 15 residues. The germline gives CDR1 SNHLY, CDR2 FYNNEI. CDR3 protein: CASRKSVTAQETQYF. In DNA, the CDR3 is TGTGCCAGCAGGAAATCGGTGACAGCTCAAGAGACCCAGTACTTC.

The V gene is TRBV12-3 or TRBV12-4, the J gene TRBJ2-7; 8 nucleotides line up with TRBD2. Trimming removed 5 bases from V and 3 bases from J; junction bases left unmatched: 9. This CDR3 contains 15 residues. The CDR3 protein is CASSRSGSSSYEQYF. The CDR3 nucleotides are TGTGCCAGCAGTCGAAGCGGGAGTTCAAGCTACGAGCAGTACTTC.

This clonotype was seen repeatedly, ten times or more. The chain combines TRBV6-2 or TRBV6-3 with TRBJ2-7, with D hard to call. The CDR3 runs to 12 residues. CDR1 MNHEY and CDR2 SVGEGT come from the germline V gene. The ends were cut back, 5 bases at V and 2 bases at J, with 7 bases in the middle. CDR3 region: CASSKITYEQYF. Here the CDR3 DNA reads TGTGCCAGCAGTAAAATTACCTACGAGCAGTACTTC.

This clonotype turned up a few times. V gene TRBV29-1 combines with J gene TRBJ2-1, with 10 bases fitting TRBD2. Germline V gene sequence: CDR1 SQVTM, CDR2 ANQGSEA. J lost 7 bases, V lost 7 bases, and 13 bases had no gene match. The CDR3 runs to 15 residues. The CDR3 nucleotides are TGCAGCGGCCTGAGGGGGCTAGCGGGGGCTAATGAGCAGTTCTTC. Amino acid sequence: CSGLRGLAGANEQFF.

This clonotype has just a few counts. The chain couples TRBV6-1 to TRBJ2-4; TRBD1 matches at 11 bases. CDR3 length: 16 residues. Germline V gives CDR1 MNHNS, CDR2 SASEGT. The V segment lost 4 bases and the J segment 4 bases; nucleotides outside the gene matches: 6. CDR3 nucleotides: TGTGCCAGCAGTGGGACAGGGGGCCCCGTTAAAAACATTCAGTACTTC. Amino acid sequence: CASSGTGGPVKNIQYF.

This chain connects TRBV5-1 to TRBJ2-1; no clear D. The CDR3 spans 14 residues. Trimming removed 0 bases at V and 3 bases at J, with 7 bases between. Germline CDR1 reads SGHRS; CDR2 reads YFSETQ. The CDR3 region has the DNA TGCGCCAGCAGCTTGGGGGGTTGCTACAATGAGCAGTTCTTC. Protein product: CASSLGGCYNEQFF.

The gene calls are TRBV12-3 or TRBV12-4 and TRBJ2-7; D not resolved. V dropped 1 base and J dropped 5 bases, with 6 bases sitting between them. The CDR3 covers 12 residues. The CDR3 is CASSLDVDEQYF. CDR3 coding DNA: TGTGCCAGCAGTTTAGATGTGGACGAGCAGTACTTC.

This chain uses TRBV20-1 with TRBJ2-1; the D is unclear. The germline V gene has CDR1 DFQATT and CDR2 SNEGSKA (reference sequence). V lost 3 bases, J lost 12 bases, and 9 bases lay in between. The CDR3 has 10 amino acids. Written as DNA, the CDR3 is TGCAGTGCTAGCTATGAGCGGCAGTTCTTC. It encodes CSASYERQFF.

Details on this clonotype: One end of the junction does not line up with germline, which may come from a read error. The rearrangement uses TRBV5-5 and TRBJ2-5; D uncertain. This CDR3 comprises 14 residues. Germline assignment: CDR1 SGHKS and CDR2 YYEKEE (reference sequence). This CDR3 reads CASSSSWTEEIQYF. CDR3 in DNA: TGTGCCAGCAGCTCATCCTGGACGGAAGAGATCCAGTACTTC.

This clonotype turned up a few times. This chain uses TRBV11-2 with TRBJ2-1; 10 bases map to TRBD2. The CDR3 covers 16 residues. The V gene end was trimmed by 5 bases and the J gene end by 6 bases; junction bases not matched to a gene: 10. Germline V CDR1 and CDR2: SGHAT, FQNNGV. The CDR3 coding sequence is TGTGCCAGCAGCCAACCCGGGACTAGCGCGACCAATGAGCAGTTCTTC. This codes for CASSQPGTSATNEQFF.

DNA of the CDR3: TGTGCCAGCAGTCGGATGACCGGGGAGCTGTTTTTT. It codes for CASSRMTGELFF. This rearrangement joins TRBV6-2 or TRBV6-3 to TRBJ2-2, with D unresolved. The CDR3 consists of 12 residues. Trimming removed 5 bases from V and 5 bases from J, with 6 bases in between. In germline, CDR1 is MNHEY, CDR2 SVGEGT.

The V call is TRBV29-1, the J call TRBJ2-2, with 9 bases aligning to TRBD1. V shed 3 bases and J 7 bases; nucleotides not matched to a gene: 0. Per germline, CDR1 SQVTM and CDR2 ANQGSEA. The CDR3 has 12 residues. The CDR3 bases are TGCAGCGTTGAGACAGGGGGCGGGGAGCTGTTTTTT. This sequence encodes CSVETGGGELFF.

This clonotype has a handful of counts. The genes are TRBV4-2 and TRBJ1-4, with a tentative D call TRBD1 (6 bases). There are 18 residues in the CDR3. Between the trimmed V and J ends, which lost 6 bases and 0 bases, there was a span of 20 bases. Germline V gene sequence: CDR1 LGHNA, CDR2 YNFKEQ. CDR3 in DNA: TGTGCCAGCAGTCTCCGGGACACAGTCCTCGCAACTAATGAAAAACTGTTTTTT. Its protein is CASSLRDTVLATNEKLFF.

The V call is TRBV19, the J call TRBJ2-1; TRBD2 aligns across 7 bases. The junction had 7 bases not matched to a gene; V was cut back by 4 bases and J by 1 base. CDR3 length: 16 amino acids. Germline assignment: CDR1 LNHDA and CDR2 SQIVND (reference sequence). CDR3 region: CASSKQRGASYNEQFF. The CDR3 DNA follows: TGTGCCAGTAGTAAACAGCGGGGTGCGTCCTACAATGAGCAGTTCTTC.

This rearrangement joins TRBV20-1 to TRBJ1-1, with a tentative D call TRBD1 (5 bases). Germline CDR1 DFQATT, CDR2 SNEGSKA (reference sequence). Between the trimmed V and J ends, which lost 5 bases and 0 bases, there was a span of 19 bases. There are 16 residues in the CDR3. In nucleotides, the CDR3 is TGCAGTGCTCCCCTTCATGGGGGGATGATGAACACTGAAGCTTTCTTT. Protein product: CSAPLHGGMMNTEAFF.

This clonotype was observed a handful of times. This chain links TRBV2 with TRBJ1-2; no clear D. Germline V gives CDR1 SNHLY, CDR2 FYNNEI. V dropped 5 bases and J dropped 4 bases, with 11 bases sitting between them. The length of the CDR3 is 13 residues. The chain's CDR3 is CASSSLDIYGYTF. CDR3 DNA sequence: TGTGCCAGCAGTTCCCTTGACATCTATGGCTACACCTTC.

The chain employs TRBV4-1 and TRBJ1-1; tentatively, D is TRBD1 (6 bases). V dropped 0 bases and J dropped 3 bases, with 20 bases sitting between them. This CDR3 spans 18 amino acids. The V gene's germline CDR1 is MGHRA and CDR2 YSYEKL. CDR3 sequence (DNA): TGCGCCAGCAGCCAAGACCATCCATCGGGGGGCGTAGACACTGAAGCTTTCTTT. Translated: CASSQDHPSGGVDTEAFF.

This clonotype was counted many times. The junction departs from germline at one end; a sequencing error may be responsible. The chain uses TRBV4-1 and TRBJ1-2; D is unclear. The CDR3 runs 14 residues. Germline CDR1 and CDR2: MGHRA and YSYEKL. For the CDR3, the DNA is TGTGCCAGCAGCCAAGATGAGGGTAACTATGGCTACACCTTC. Protein: CASSQDEGNYGYTF.

The chain links TRBV6-5 to TRBJ2-7; TRBD1 agrees at 7 bases. The ends lost 5 bases at V and 2 bases at J; junction bases unmatched: 3. This CDR3 region has 13 residues. Germline V gene sequence: CDR1 MNHEY, CDR2 SVGAGI. The CDR3 is CASSNRGAYEQYF. CDR3 in DNA: TGTGCCAGCAGTAACAGGGGTGCCTACGAGCAGTACTTC.

The chain is built from TRBV27 and TRBJ2-7, with D perhaps TRBD2 (6 bases). The CDR3 has 10 residues. Germline V CDR1 and CDR2: MNHEY, SMNVEV (reference sequence). Trimming removed 10 bases at V and 9 bases at J, with 13 bases between. The CDR3 DNA follows: TGTGCCACCGGGACTTTCAGGCAGTACTTC. Residues: CATGTFRQYF.

The chain joins TRBV5-1 to TRBJ2-3, with no clear D. Trimming removed 0 bases from V and 2 bases from J, with 10 bases in between. The CDR3 is 15 amino acids. The V gene's germline CDR1 is SGHRS and CDR2 YFSETQ. CDR3 region: CASSLAGRITDTQYF. Here the CDR3 DNA reads TGCGCCAGCAGCTTGGCCGGCCGGATCACAGATACGCAGTATTTT.

The chain links TRBV2 to TRBJ2-4; TRBD2 agrees at 13 bases. Germline CDR1 is SNHLY and CDR2 is FYNNEI. The ends lost 2 bases at V and 0 bases at J; junction bases unmatched: 16. The CDR3 is made up of 22 amino acids. DNA for the CDR3: TGTGCCAGCAGTGAAAGGGCCGGGACTAGCGGGAAGAAGGGGGTAGCCAAAAACATTCAGTACTTC. Encoded protein: CASSERAGTSGKKGVAKNIQYF.

V and J are TRBV6-6 and TRBJ1-6, with 7 bases identical to TRBD1. Germline V CDR1 and CDR2: MNHNY, SVGAGI (reference sequence). V gave up 5 bases and J gave up 5 bases; unmatched junction bases: 6. This CDR3 spans 15 amino acids. The CDR3 region is CASSRGGVNNSPLHF. In DNA form, the CDR3 reads TGTGCCAGCAGTCGAGGGGGCGTGAATAATTCACCCCTCCACTTT.